Following are 14 T cell receptor beta chains from one sample sequenced in a study of T-cell memory formation after mild COVID-19. TCRdb fed the 5' RACE reads into MiXCR, producing one record per CDR3 protein. The sample lists approximately 89,000 distinct CDR3 sequences, about 23% occurring once. Material for sequencing was PBMCs or a T cell subset sorted from them (not recorded which). Every receptor here comes from a man aged 18 to 30 who had mild COVID-19 (a few samples of this study predate the infection). Cell type and time point are not known.

By its share, this clonotype is medium-sized. The chain links TRBV6-5 to TRBJ2-7, with D unclear. Trimming stripped 4 bases from V and 6 bases from J, with 13 bases between. The CDR3 has 13 residues. Germline values: CDR1 MNHEY, CDR2 SVGAGI. The CDR3 DNA follows: TGTGCCAGCAGTTCCTTTCCCCGCAGCGAGCAGTACGTC. Translation: CASSSFPRSEQYV.

The chain couples TRBV24-1 to TRBJ2-2; D call uncertain. CDR1 is KGHDR, CDR2 SFDVKD, per germline. This CDR3 contains 14 residues. Trimming cost V 4 bases and J 5 bases, with 10 bases left between them. Here the CDR3 DNA reads TGTGCCACCAGTGACTTGGACCCTACCGGGGAGCTGTTTTTT. Translation gives CATSDLDPTGELFF.

V gene TRBV5-8 combines with J gene TRBJ1-2, with unresolved D. The germline CDR1 and CDR2 sequences are SGHTS and YDEGEE. CDR3 length: 13 amino acids. Trimming took off 9 bases at V and 3 bases at J, with 15 bases between the two ends. This CDR3 is CATRIGFYYGYTF. In nucleotides, the CDR3 is TGTGCCACCCGAATTGGTTTCTACTATGGCTACACCTTC.

The sample holds a few counts of this clonotype. The chain carries TRBV6-5 and TRBJ2-7; tentative D call: TRBD2 (6 bases). Germline V gives CDR1 MNHEY, CDR2 SVGAGI. The CDR3 contains 14 residues. V lost 6 bases, J lost 0 bases, and 12 bases lay in between. This CDR3 is CASRSTGSSYEQYV. In DNA, the CDR3 is TGTGCCAGCAGGAGTACCGGGAGCTCCTACGAGCAGTACGTC.

This clonotype was seen a handful of times. The rearrangement joins TRBV3-1 to TRBJ1-5; 7 bases fit TRBD1. This CDR3 has 15 amino acids. After removal of 4 bases from V and 7 bases from J, the junction contained 10 bases not matched to a gene. Germline loops: CDR1 LGHDT, CDR2 YNNKEL (reference sequence). For the CDR3, the DNA is TGTGCCAGCAGCCCGCGACAGGGTAGGGGCCAGCCCCAGCATTTT. It yields the protein CASSPRQGRGQPQHF.

This chain joins TRBV12-3 or TRBV12-4 and TRBJ2-2, with D possibly being TRBD2 (5 bases). Trimming stripped 6 bases from V and 7 bases from J, with 12 bases between. CDR3 length: 13 amino acids. CDR3 residues: CASRTLGSGELFF. The CDR3 DNA reads as TGTGCCAGCAGGACCTTGGGGAGCGGGGAGCTGTTTTTT.

A few counts support this clonotype. The chain combines TRBV5-1 with TRBJ1-2; the match to TRBD1 covers 7 bases. The germline V gene encodes CDR1 SGHRS and CDR2 YFSETQ. This CDR3 spans 16 amino acids. Trimming took 2 bases from V and 2 from J; bases not matched to a gene: 9. As DNA, the CDR3 is TGCGCCAGCAGCTTAACAGGGGAGGTTTTCAACTATGGCTACACCTTC. This translates into CASSLTGEVFNYGYTF.

This clonotype was seen a few times. The chain recombines TRBV7-9 with TRBJ1-6; TRBD1 matches at 12 bases. The J segment lost 10 bases and the V segment lost 5 bases, leaving 9 bases of the junction unmatched. This CDR3 region has 16 residues. CDR1 and CDR2 (germline): SEHNR, FQNEAQ (reference sequence). CDR3 in amino acids: CASSHRDRGLWSPLHF. The CDR3 DNA is TGTGCCAGCAGCCACCGGGACAGGGGGCTGTGGTCACCCCTCCACTTT.

The V gene is TRBV12-3 or TRBV12-4, the J gene TRBJ2-3; 12 nucleotides agree with TRBD1. V shed 2 bases, J shed 6 bases, and the junction held 3 bases outside the gene matches. This CDR3 has 15 amino acids. CDR3 sequence: CASSLLGQGADTQYF. DNA of the CDR3: TGTGCCAGCAGTTTATTGGGACAGGGGGCGGATACGCAGTATTTT.

The V gene is TRBV2, the J gene TRBJ1-4; D is possibly TRBD1 (5 bases). The germline V and J ends were trimmed by 4 bases and 4 bases, with 10 bases remaining between them. The CDR3 runs 14 residues. Germline assignment: CDR1 SNHLY and CDR2 FYNNEI. CDR3 sequence (DNA): TGTGCCAGCAGTGTAATGGGGCTTAATGAAAAACTGTTTTTT. This encodes CASSVMGLNEKLFF.

This clonotype was recorded a few times. The rearrangement uses TRBV6-2 or TRBV6-3 and TRBJ2-1; 11 nucleotides align to TRBD2. The germline V gene has CDR1 MNHEY and CDR2 SVGEGT. Trimming removed 6 bases from V and 8 bases from J; junction bases left unmatched: 12. The CDR3 extends over 16 amino acids. The CDR3 protein is CASRLTSGGLWDEQFF. The CDR3 bases are TGTGCCAGCAGGCTAACTAGCGGGGGTCTGTGGGATGAGCAGTTCTTC.

This clonotype was detected only a few times. V gene TRBV7-9 combines with J gene TRBJ2-3, with 7 bases aligning to TRBD2. Germline loops: CDR1 SEHNR, CDR2 FQNEAQ (reference sequence). The CDR3 has 13 amino acids. Trimming took 5 bases from V and 4 from J; bases not matched to a gene: 3. The CDR3 bases are TGTGCCAGCAGCAGCACTAGCGCAGATACGCAGTATTTT. This translates into CASSSTSADTQYF.

The gene calls are TRBV7-9 and TRBJ1-2; 11 nucleotides line up with TRBD1. V shed 0 bases and J 5 bases; nucleotides not matched to a gene: 5. The CDR3 length is 16 residues. The germline V gene encodes CDR1 SEHNR and CDR2 FQNEAQ (reference sequence). CDR3 loop: CASSLAPGQGAYGYTF. The CDR3 nucleotides are TGTGCCAGCAGCTTAGCACCAGGACAGGGGGCGTATGGCTACACCTTC.

This clonotype was recorded a few times. The rearrangement links TRBV19 to TRBJ1-2; D unclear. Germline values: CDR1 LNHDA, CDR2 SQIVND (reference sequence). V was trimmed by 7 bases and J by 8 bases, leaving 17 bases between them. The CDR3 has 13 residues. This chain's CDR3 is CASTISSGRGYTF. The CDR3 DNA reads as TGTGCCAGTACTATTTCATCTGGCAGGGGCTACACCTTC.